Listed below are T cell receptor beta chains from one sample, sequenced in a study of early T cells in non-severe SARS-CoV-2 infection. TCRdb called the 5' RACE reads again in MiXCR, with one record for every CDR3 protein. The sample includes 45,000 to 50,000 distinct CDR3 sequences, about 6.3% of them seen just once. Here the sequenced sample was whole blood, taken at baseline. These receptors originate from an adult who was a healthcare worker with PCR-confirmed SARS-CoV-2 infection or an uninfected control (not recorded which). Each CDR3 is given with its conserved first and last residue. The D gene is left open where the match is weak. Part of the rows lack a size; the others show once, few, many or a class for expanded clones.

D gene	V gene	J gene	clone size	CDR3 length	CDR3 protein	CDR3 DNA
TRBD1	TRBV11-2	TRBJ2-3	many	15	CASSFGHRGVDTQYF	TGTGCCAGCAGCTTTGGACACAGGGGTGTAGATACGCAGTATTTT
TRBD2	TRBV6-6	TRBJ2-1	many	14	CASNPGLAGSEQFF	TGTGCCAGCAACCCGGGACTAGCGGGGAGTGAGCAGTTCTTC
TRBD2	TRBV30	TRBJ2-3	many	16	CAWSVGTSGGIDTQYF	TGTGCCTGGAGTGTGGGGACTAGCGGGGGAATAGATACGCAGTATTTT
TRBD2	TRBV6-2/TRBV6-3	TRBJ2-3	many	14	CASNRRGSTDTQYF	TGTGCCAGCAATCGGCGGGGGAGCACAGATACGCAGTATTTT
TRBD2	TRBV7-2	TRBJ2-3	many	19	CASSLARGTSGGASGTQYF	TGTGCCAGCAGCTTAGCGCGAGGGACTAGCGGGGGGGCTAGTGGTACGCAGTATTTT
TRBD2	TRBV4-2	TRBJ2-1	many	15	CASSTRGGAYNEQFF	TGTGCCAGCAGCACGCGCGGGGGGGCTTACAATGAGCAGTTCTTC
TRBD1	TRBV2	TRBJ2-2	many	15	CASKGQGVPTGELFF	TGTGCCAGCAAAGGGCAGGGGGTTCCAACCGGGGAGCTGTTTTTT
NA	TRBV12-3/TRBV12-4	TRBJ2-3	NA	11	CASTITDTQYF	TGTGCCAGCACAATCACGGATACGCAGTATTTT
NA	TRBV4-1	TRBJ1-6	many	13	CASSQEGGSPLHF	TGCGCCAGCAGCCAAGAGGGGGGTTCACCCCTCCACTTT
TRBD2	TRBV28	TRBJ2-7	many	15	CASSQRTSGEVEQYF	TGTGCCAGCAGTCAAAGGACTAGCGGGGAGGTCGAGCAGTACTTC
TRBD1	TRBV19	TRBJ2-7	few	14	CASSRDRPSYEQYF	TGTGCCAGTAGCCGGGACAGGCCTTCCTACGAGCAGTACTTC
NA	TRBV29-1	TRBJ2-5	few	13	CSARGNGQETQYF	TGCAGCGCCCGAGGGAATGGCCAAGAGACCCAGTACTTC
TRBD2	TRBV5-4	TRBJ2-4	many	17	CASSFEGGGAAKNIQYF	TGTGCCAGCAGCTTCGAAGGCGGGGGGGCGGCCAAAAACATTCAGTACTTC
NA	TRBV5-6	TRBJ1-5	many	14	CASSLGVSNQPQHF	TGTGCCAGCAGCTTAGGGGTTAGCAATCAGCCCCAGCATTTT
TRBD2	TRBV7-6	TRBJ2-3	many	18	CASSLFGSGGSREDTQYF	TGTGCCAGCAGCTTATTTGGATCGGGGGGAAGCAGGGAGGATACGCAGTATTTT
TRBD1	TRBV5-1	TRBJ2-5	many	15	CASSLDGTGSRTQYF	TGCGCCAGCAGCTTGGATGGGACAGGATCTCGGACCCAGTACTTC
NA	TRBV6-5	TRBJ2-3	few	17	CASSYALGAGSTDTQYF	TGTGCCAGCAGTTACGCCCTCGGGGCGGGGTCGACAGATACGCAGTATTTT